Below, one T cell receptor (beta chain) is given with its context. This clonotype has a handful of counts. What this receptor recognizes is not known. Base-call qualities are not available, and no considerably larger clone is one nucleotide away. The data originate from a study of T cells after yellow fever vaccination (dated by TCRdb to about 2019). Concerning the study at large: Libraries from fractions with low cell numbers were prepared with the SMART-Seq v4 Ultra Low Input RNA kit. To follow T-cell clones before and after both primary and booster YFV17D yellow fever vaccination, bulk TCR alpha and beta repertoires underwent longitudinal sequencing. Two healthy male donors, one aged 18 to 30 and one aged 30 to 40 years, were included in the cohort. Blood samples were taken at several timepoints before and after primary and secondary immunization, and bulk PBMC replicates and cell subsets were isolated. Findings and caveats that apply to the study as a whole: A small fraction of clonotypes appeared in both the CD4 and CD8 compartments, likely as a result of convergent recombination. FACS-sorted repertoires could contain abundant contaminating clonotypes from the bulk population, so computational filtering was required. The study included only two donors, which limits how far the findings can be generalized. Compared with the primary T-cell response, the secondary T-cell response was faster but weaker, reaching its peak on day 5 rather than on day 15. After the booster, most clones that had expanded after primary vaccination were detected again (roughly 96% of CD4 and roughly 86% of CD8), suggesting broad maintenance of memory.

Instrument on record: Illumina NovaSeq 6000. TCR cDNA was made using 5'RACE template switching, a step that added a universal primer site and unique molecular identifiers. cDNA synthesis was primed from both the TCR alpha and TCR beta constant segments. Libraries were amplified in two PCR steps, with sample barcodes and sequencing adapters added in the second step. Sequencing of the libraries was done on either Illumina HiSeq 2500 (2x100 bp) or NovaSeq (2x150 bp). Concerning the study's data processing: MIGEC was used to demultiplex reads and collapse the reads into UMI consensus sequences, and MiXCR was used for V(D)J alignment. Clonotypes responding to the vaccine were identified with edgeR on replicate PBMC samples, with the criteria of FDR below 0.01 and a log2 fold change above 5 up to day 15. CD4 or CD8 identity was assigned to each bulk clonotype according to whether the clonotype was present at higher abundance in the sequenced CD4 repertoire or the sequenced CD8 repertoire. TCRdb ran its own pipeline on the public reads, namely fastp trimming at Q25 and MiXCR clone calling, and kept in-frame beta chains. Every distinct CDR3 protein forms one entry, paired with its most common genes and DNA. What appears here as the V and J calls and clone size reflects TCRdb's work, not the paper's. The sample table shows 120,000 or so distinct CDR3 sequences, and over 12% are seen once. The ten largest clones add up to about 40% of the sample.

Sample treatment or condition, as interpreted from the label and publication: live attenuated yellow fever vaccine strain. PBMCs were isolated from peripheral blood using a standard Ficoll-Paque protocol. Dynabeads CD4 and CD8 positive selection kits were used to isolate the CD4 and CD8 T-cell fractions. TriZol was used to extract RNA from bulk PBMCs, from CD4 and CD8 fractions, and from dextramer-positive and dextramer-negative fractions. The source of this sequence is a man in his late teens or twenties who received the YFV17D yellow fever vaccine. Sequenced here: CD8+ T cells sorted from PBMCs, sampled 5 days after the yellow fever booster vaccination.

The nucleotide sequence reads TGTGCCAGCAGTTTCGGGGTTAACTACGAGCAGTACTTC. Its coded protein is CASSFGVNYEQYF. The chain was built from TRBV28 and TRBJ2-7; the D region possibly corresponds to TRBD2 (5 bases align). CDR1 MDHEN and CDR2 SYDVKM were looked up in the germline V gene. The junction shows trimming of 3 bases on V and 3 bases on J, plus 9 bases between the germline ends. The CDR3 measures 13 amino acids from cysteine to phenylalanine. The kept DNA is CDR3 alone, 39 bases in frame from the first base.